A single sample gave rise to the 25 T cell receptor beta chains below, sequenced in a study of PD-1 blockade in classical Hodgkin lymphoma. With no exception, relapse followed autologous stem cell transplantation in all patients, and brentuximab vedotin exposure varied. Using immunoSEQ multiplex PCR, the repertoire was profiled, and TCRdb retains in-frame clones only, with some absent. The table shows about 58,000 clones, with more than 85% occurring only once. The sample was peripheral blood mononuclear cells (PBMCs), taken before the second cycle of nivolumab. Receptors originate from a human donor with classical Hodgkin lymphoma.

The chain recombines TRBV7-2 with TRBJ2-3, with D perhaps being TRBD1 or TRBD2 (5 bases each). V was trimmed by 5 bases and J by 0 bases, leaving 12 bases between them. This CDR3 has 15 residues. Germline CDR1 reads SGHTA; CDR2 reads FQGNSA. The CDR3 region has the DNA TGTGCCAGCAGCCGGACACTAGTTAGCACAGATACGCAGTATTTT. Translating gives CASSRTLVSTDTQYF.

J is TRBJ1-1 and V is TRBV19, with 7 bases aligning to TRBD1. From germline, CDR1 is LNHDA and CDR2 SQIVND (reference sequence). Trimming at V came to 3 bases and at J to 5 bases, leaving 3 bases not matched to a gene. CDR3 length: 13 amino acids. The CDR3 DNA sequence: TGTGCCAGTAGTATCAGGGGGTGGACTGAAGCTTTCTTT. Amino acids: CASSIRGWTEAFF.

CDR3 bases: TGTGCCAGCAGCTTGGAGACAGGGGGCTCTTACTACGAGCAGTACTTC. This translates into CASSLETGGSYYEQYF. The chain has TRBV7-6 and TRBJ2-7; 10 bases fit TRBD1. The CDR3 runs 16 residues. Germline trimming cut 3 bases from V and 3 bases from J; bases unmatched to any gene: 8. The germline V gene encodes CDR1 SGHVS and CDR2 FNYEAQ.

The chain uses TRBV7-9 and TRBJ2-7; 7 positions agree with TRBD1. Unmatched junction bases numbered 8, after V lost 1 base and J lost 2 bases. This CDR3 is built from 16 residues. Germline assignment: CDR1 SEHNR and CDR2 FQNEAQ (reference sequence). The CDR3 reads CASSLVSTGIAYEQYF. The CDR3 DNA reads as TGTGCCAGCAGCTTAGTTTCGACAGGGATCGCCTACGAGCAGTACTTC.

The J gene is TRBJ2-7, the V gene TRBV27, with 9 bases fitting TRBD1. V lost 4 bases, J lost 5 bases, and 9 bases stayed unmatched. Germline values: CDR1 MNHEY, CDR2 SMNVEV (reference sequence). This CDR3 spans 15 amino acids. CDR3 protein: CASSSPGQGIHEQYF. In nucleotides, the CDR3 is TGTGCCAGCAGTTCCCCGGGACAGGGCATACACGAGCAGTACTTC.

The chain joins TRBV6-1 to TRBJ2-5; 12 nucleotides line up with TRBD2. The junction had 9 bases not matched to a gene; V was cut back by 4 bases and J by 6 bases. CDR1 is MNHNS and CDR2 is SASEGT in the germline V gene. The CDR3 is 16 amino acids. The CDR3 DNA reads TGTGCCAGCAGTGCTTTTTCTAGCGGGGGGGCTCAGACCCAGTACTTC. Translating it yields CASSAFSSGGAQTQYF.

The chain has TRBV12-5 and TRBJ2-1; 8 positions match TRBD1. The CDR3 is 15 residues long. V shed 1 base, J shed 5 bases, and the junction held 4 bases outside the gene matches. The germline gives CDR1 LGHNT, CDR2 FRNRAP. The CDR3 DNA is TGTGCTAGTGGTTTGGCCGGGACAGGAAACAATGAGCAGTTCTTC. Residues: CASGLAGTGNNEQFF.

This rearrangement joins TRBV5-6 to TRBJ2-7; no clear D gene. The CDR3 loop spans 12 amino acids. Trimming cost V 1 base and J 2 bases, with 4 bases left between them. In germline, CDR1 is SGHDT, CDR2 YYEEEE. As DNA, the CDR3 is TGTGCCAGCAGCTTGTTGGCCTACGAGCAGTACTTC. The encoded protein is CASSLLAYEQYF.

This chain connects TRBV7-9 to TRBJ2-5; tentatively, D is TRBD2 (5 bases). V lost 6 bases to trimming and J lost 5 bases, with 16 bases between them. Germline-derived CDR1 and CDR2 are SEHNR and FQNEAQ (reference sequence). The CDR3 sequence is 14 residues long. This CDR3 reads CASRPRALEETQYF. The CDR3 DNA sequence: TGTGCCAGCAGACCGCGGGCGTTAGAGGAGACCCAGTACTTC.

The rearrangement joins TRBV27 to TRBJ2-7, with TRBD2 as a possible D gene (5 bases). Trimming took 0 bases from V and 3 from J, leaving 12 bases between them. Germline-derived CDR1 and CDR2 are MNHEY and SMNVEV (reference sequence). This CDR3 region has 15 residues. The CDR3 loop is CASSLSGLLDYEQYF. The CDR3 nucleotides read TGTGCCAGCAGTTTATCGGGCTTACTAGACTACGAGCAGTACTTC.

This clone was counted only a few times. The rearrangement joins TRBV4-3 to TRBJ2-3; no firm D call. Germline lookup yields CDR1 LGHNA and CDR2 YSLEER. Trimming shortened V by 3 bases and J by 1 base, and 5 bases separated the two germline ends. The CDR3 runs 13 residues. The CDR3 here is CASSHRGTDTQYF. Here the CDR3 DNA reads TGCGCCAGCAGCCACCGCGGCACAGATACGCAGTATTTT.

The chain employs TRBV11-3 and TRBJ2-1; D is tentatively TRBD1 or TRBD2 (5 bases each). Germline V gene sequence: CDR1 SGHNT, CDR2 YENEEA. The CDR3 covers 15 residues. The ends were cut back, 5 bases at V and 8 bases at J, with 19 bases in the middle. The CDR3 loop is CASSDAGTPRDEQFF. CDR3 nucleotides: TGTGCCAGCAGCGACGCCGGGACCCCCAGAGATGAGCAGTTCTTC. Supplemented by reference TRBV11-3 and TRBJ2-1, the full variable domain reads EAGVVQSPRYKIIEKKQPVAFWCNPISGHNTLYWYLQNLGQGPELLIRYENEEAVDDSQLPKDRFSAERLKGVDSTLKIQPAELGDSAVYLCASSDAGTPRDEQFFGPGTRLTVL.

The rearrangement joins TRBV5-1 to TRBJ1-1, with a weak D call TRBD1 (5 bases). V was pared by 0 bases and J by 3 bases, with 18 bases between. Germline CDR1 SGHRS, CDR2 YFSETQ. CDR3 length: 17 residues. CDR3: CASSLEGRESTDTEAFF. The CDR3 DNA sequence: TGCGCCAGCAGCTTGGAAGGCAGGGAGTCCACGGACACTGAAGCTTTCTTT. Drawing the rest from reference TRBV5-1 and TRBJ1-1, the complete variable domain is KAGVTQTPRYLIKTRGQQVTLSCSPISGHRSVSWYQQTPGQGLQFLFEYFSETQRNKGNFPGRFSGRQFSNSRSEMNVSTLELGDSALYLCASSLEGRESTDTEAFFGQGTRLTVV.

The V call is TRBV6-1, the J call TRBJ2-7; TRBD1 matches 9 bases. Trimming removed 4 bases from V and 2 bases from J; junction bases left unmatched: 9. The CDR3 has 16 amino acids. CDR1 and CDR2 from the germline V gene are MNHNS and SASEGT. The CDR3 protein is CASSAPTGGRAYEQYF. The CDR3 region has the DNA TGTGCCAGCAGTGCTCCGACAGGGGGAAGGGCCTACGAGCAGTACTTC.

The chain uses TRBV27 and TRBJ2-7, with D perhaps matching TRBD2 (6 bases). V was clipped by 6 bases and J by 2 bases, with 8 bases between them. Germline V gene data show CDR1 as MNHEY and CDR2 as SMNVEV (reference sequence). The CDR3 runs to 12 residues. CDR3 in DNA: TGTGCCAGCAGAGGCGGGGCCTACGAGCAGTACTTC. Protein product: CASRGGAYEQYF.

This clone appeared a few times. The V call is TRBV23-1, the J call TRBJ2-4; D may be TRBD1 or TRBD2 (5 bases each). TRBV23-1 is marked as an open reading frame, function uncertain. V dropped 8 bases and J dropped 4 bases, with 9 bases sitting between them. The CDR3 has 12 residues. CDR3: CASPGPKNIQYF. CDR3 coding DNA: TGCGCCAGCCCGGGACCAAAAAACATTCAGTACTTC.

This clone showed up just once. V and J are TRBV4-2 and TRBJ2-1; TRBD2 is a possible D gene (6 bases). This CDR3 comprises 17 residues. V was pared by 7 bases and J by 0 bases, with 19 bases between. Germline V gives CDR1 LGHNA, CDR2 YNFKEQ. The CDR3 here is CASTPTGGPHSYNEQFF. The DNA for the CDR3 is TGTGCCAGCACCCCTACCGGGGGACCGCACTCCTACAATGAGCAGTTCTTC.

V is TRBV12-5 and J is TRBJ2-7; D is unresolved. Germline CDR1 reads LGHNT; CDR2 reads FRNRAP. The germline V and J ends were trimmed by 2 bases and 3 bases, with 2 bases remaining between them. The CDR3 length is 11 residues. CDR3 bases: TGTGCTAGTGGTTTGAACTACGAGCAGTACTTC. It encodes CASGLNYEQYF. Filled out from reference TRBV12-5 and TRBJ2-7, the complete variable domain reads DARVTQTPRHKVTEMGQEVTMRCQPILGHNTVFWYRQTMMQGLELLAYFRNRAPLDDSGMPKDRFSAEMPDATLATLKIQPSEPRDSAVYFCASGLNYEQYFGPGTRLTVT.

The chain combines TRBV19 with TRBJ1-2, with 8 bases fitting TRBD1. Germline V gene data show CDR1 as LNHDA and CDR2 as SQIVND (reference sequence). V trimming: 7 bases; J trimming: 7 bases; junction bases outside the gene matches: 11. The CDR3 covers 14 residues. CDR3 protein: CASNIRGPGIGYTF. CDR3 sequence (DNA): TGTGCCAGTAATATCAGGGGGCCAGGCATTGGCTACACCTTC.

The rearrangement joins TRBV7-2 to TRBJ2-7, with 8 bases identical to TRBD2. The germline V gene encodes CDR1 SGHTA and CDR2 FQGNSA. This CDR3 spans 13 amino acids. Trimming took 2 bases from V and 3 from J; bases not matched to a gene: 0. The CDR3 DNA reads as TGTGCCAGCAGCTTAACTAGCGGCTACGAGCAGTACTTC. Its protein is CASSLTSGYEQYF.

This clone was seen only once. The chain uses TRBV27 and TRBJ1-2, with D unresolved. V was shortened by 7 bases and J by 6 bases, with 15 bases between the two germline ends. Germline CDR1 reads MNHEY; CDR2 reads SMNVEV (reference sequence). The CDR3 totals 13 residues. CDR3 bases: TGTGCCAGCACGGGCGGCTCTCTCGATGGCTACACCTTC. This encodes CASTGGSLDGYTF.

The chain's CDR3 is CSVIKGGVGDGYTF. The CDR3 DNA reads as TGCAGCGTTATTAAAGGGGGAGTAGGAGATGGCTACACCTTC. The V call is TRBV29-1, the J call TRBJ1-2; D is perhaps TRBD1 (6 bases). Looked up from germline, CDR1 is SQVTM and CDR2 is ANQGSEA. This CDR3 is 14 amino acids long. The V and J ends lost 5 bases and 6 bases respectively, with 19 bases between them.

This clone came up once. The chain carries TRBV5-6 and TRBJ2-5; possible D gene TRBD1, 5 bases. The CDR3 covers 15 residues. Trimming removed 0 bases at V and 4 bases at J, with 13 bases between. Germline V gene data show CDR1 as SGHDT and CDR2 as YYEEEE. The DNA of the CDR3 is TGTGCCAGCAGCTTGGGGGGCAGTTTGGCAGAGACCCAGTACTTC. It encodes CASSLGGSLAETQYF.

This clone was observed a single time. The CDR3 sequence: CASIPDGNTEAFF. The CDR3 DNA is TGTGCCAGTATACCCGACGGGAACACTGAAGCTTTCTTT. V is TRBV19 and J is TRBJ1-1; D gene unclear. This CDR3 has 13 residues. Deletions cut 7 bases from V and 1 base from J, with 10 bases between. The germline CDR1 and CDR2 sequences are LNHDA and SQIVND (reference sequence).

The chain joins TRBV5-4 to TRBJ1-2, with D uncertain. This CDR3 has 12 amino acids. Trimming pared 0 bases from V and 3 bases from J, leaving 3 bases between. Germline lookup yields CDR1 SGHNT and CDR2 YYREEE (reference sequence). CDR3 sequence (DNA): TGTGCCAGCAGCTTGGAGGACTATGGCTACACCTTC. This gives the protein CASSLEDYGYTF.